Listed here is a single T cell receptor (beta chain). The CDR3 runs 15 residues. From germline, CDR1 is SGHAT and CDR2 FQNNGV. Trimming cost V 2 bases and J 3 bases; bases outside gene matches: 3. Data came from immunoSEQ multiplex PCR; TCRdb stores just in-frame clones and leaves some out. The sample yields about 280,000 clones, roughly 90% seen once. The data stem from a study of blood T cell repertoires in COVID-19. The sample taken for sequencing was peripheral blood. The receptor's source is a woman under 40 with COVID-19, enrolled during active disease. The chain joins TRBV11-2 to TRBJ2-3, with 9 nucleotides matching TRBD1. This CDR3 is CASSLKDRGTDTQYF. In DNA form, the CDR3 reads TGTGCCAGCAGCTTAAAGGACAGGGGAACAGATACGCAGTATTTT.